The present T cell receptor (beta chain) was sequenced within a study of T cell clonotyping in hematopoietic cell transplantation. Regarding the study as a whole: Higher Inverse Simpson Index values in graft donor and pretransplant recipient predicted broader posttransplant TCR diversity. After transplant, recipient diversity fell while pathologically expanded clonotypes grew through day 180. Cells were unsorted, so CD4 and CD8 contributions were not separated.

CDR1 LGHNA and CDR2 YNFKEQ come from the germline V gene. There are 16 residues in the CDR3. With 0 bases clipped from V and 2 bases from J, the junction kept 0 bases outside the gene matches. This clone was observed a single time. Its antigen is not identified. TCRdb's copy holds only in-frame clones and misses some; the assay was immunoSEQ multiplex PCR. This table holds 60,000 to 75,000 clones, around 94% found once. The sample was peripheral blood mononuclear cells. The receptor was derived from a man aged 50-60 years in good health. Some clones in this sample may be carry-over from other donors' samples. The chain uses TRBV4-2 and TRBJ2-6; 8 nucleotides match TRBD1. CDR3 nucleotide sequence: TGTGCCAGCAGCCAAGAACAGGGGGCTGGGGCCAACGTCCTGACTTTC. Translation: CASSQEQGAGANVLTF.